The 13 T cell receptor beta chains presented below share a single source sample, sequenced in a study of blood T cells in healthy people across ages. Sample-barcoded 5' priming and a J-beta primer mix drove a second PCR of 7 to 11 cycles. In TCRdb, the 5' RACE reads were re-called with MiXCR into one record per CDR3 protein. The sample holds 710,000 or so distinct CDR3 sequences, less than 40% seen once. The source material was blood. Source of these receptors: a woman of 80 years or more in good health.

For this clonotype: It may be a read error: a sequence one base away is much more abundant. The chain is built from TRBV20-1 and TRBJ2-5; maybe TRBD2 (6 bases). Germline CDR1 reads DFQATT; CDR2 reads SNEGSKA (reference sequence). CDR3 length: 11 amino acids. The DNA of the CDR3 is TGCAGCCAGCTGGAGGGTGAGGCCCAGTACTTC. Translating gives CSQLEGEAQYF.

This clonotype is a singleton in its sample. A much larger clone lies one base from this, so it may be a read error. The chain links TRBV2 to TRBJ1-4, with D possibly being TRBD1 (6 bases). Per the germline V gene, CDR1 is SNHLY and CDR2 is FYNNEI. The CDR3 extends over 15 amino acids. The CDR3: CASSPTGTTNKKLFF. In DNA form, the CDR3 reads TGTGCCAGCAGTCCTACCGGGACAACTAATAAAAAACTGTTTTTT.

In its sample, this clonotype was seen once. The chain recombines TRBV24-1 with TRBJ2-4; 9 bases fit TRBD2. With the DNA end fitting TRBJ2-7 better, the J assignment may be wrong. Per germline, CDR1 KGHDR and CDR2 SFDVKD. This CDR3 has 15 residues. CDR3 DNA: TGTGCCACCAGCCCAGGACTAGCGCAGACCTACGAGCAGTACTTC. Its translation is CATSPGLAQTYEQYF.

Only a few counts were recorded for this clonotype. The V call is TRBV5-1, the J call TRBJ2-3; D uncertain. V lost 4 bases, J lost 6 bases, and 15 bases lay in between. CDR3 length: 14 residues. Germline assignment: CDR1 SGHRS and CDR2 YFSETQ. CDR3 sequence (DNA): TGCGCCAGCAGCCCAGACACCCCCAGGGATACGCAGTATTTT. This codes for CASSPDTPRDTQYF.

This clonotype was found many times. The chain recombines TRBV6-5 with TRBJ1-1; D is unclear. The V and J ends lost 2 bases and 10 bases respectively, with 2 bases between them. The germline V gene has CDR1 MNHEY and CDR2 SVGAGI. This CDR3 spans 9 amino acids. The CDR3 region is CASSYVAFF. CDR3 coding DNA: TGTGCCAGCAGTTACGTAGCTTTCTTT.

The CDR3 reads CASSREGHNYGYTF. The CDR3 nucleotides are TGTGCCAGCAGCAGAGAGGGACATAACTATGGCTACACCTTC. The rearrangement joins TRBV9 to TRBJ1-2; D possibly corresponds to TRBD1 (6 bases). The V gene lost 4 bases and the J gene lost 1 base, with 11 bases spanning the gap. This CDR3 is built from 14 residues. Germline V gives CDR1 SGDLS, CDR2 YYNGEE.

For this clonotype: The junction shows a germline mismatch at one end, possibly a read error. This chain uses TRBV6-6 with TRBJ2-1; maybe TRBD2 (5 bases). CDR3 length: 15 residues. Germline CDR1 is MNHNY and CDR2 is SVGAGI (reference sequence). Here the CDR3 reads CATSDLTIGNNEQFF. CDR3 DNA: TGTGCCACCAGTGATTTGACTATCGGGAACAATGAGCAGTTCTTC.

This clonotype was counted a few times. This may arise from a read error, as a much more abundant clone is one base away. The chain has TRBV7-2 and TRBJ2-7; the match to TRBD1 covers 9 bases. The CDR3 has 16 residues. After removal of 5 bases from V and 7 bases from J, the junction contained 15 bases not matched to a gene. From germline, CDR1 is SGHTA and CDR2 FQGNSA. Written as DNA, the CDR3 is TGTGCCAGCAGCCCGGCCGGGACAGGGAGCTACAATGAGCAGTACTTC. This codes for CASSPAGTGSYNEQYF.

This clonotype was detected only once. J is TRBJ1-2 and V is TRBV4-1; TRBD1 is a possible D gene (6 bases). From germline, CDR1 is MGHRA and CDR2 YSYEKL. V lost 1 base and J 4 bases, leaving 10 bases between the germline ends. The CDR3 runs 14 residues. The CDR3 sequence is CASSQAGAGYGYTF. Written as DNA, the CDR3 is TGCGCCAGCAGCCAAGCGGGGGCTGGCTATGGCTACACCTTC.

With regard to this clonotype: This sequence may be a read error, since a much larger clone differs from it by one base. This chain joins TRBV6-2 or TRBV6-3 and TRBJ2-3, with 8 bases lining up with TRBD2. The CDR3 consists of 17 residues. The V gene's germline CDR1 is MNHEY and CDR2 SVGEGT. With V trimmed by 2 bases and J by 5 bases, 12 bases remained unmatched. Here the CDR3 reads CASSYRTSGGKRDTQYF. DNA for the CDR3: TGTGCCAGCAGTTACAGGACCAGCGGGGGAAAGAGAGATACGCAGTATTTT.

The J gene is TRBJ2-3, the V gene TRBV4-2; D perhaps matches TRBD2 (7 bases). Trimming removed 3 bases at V and 7 bases at J, with 20 bases between. From germline, CDR1 is LGHNA and CDR2 YNFKEQ. The CDR3 loop spans 16 amino acids. The CDR3 is CASSQGGAGAQNTQYF. The CDR3 nucleotides are TGTGCCAGCAGCCAGGGTGGGGCGGGGGCGCAAAATACGCAGTATTTT.

This clonotype was picked up many times. This sequence joins TRBV20-1 and TRBJ1-6, with no clear D. The CDR3 loop spans 14 amino acids. Trimming cost V 3 bases and J 0 bases, with 6 bases left between them. Germline V lookup: CDR1 DFQATT, CDR2 SNEGSKA (reference sequence). CDR3 in DNA: TGCAGTGCTAGCCGGAGCTCCTATAATTCACCCCTCCACTTT. It codes for CSASRSSYNSPLHF.

J is TRBJ2-5 and V is TRBV3-1; unclear D gene. The tail of the sequence fits TRBJ2-7 better, so the J call may be wrong. This CDR3 is 15 amino acids long. CDR1 is LGHDT, CDR2 YNNKEL, per germline (reference sequence). The CDR3 region is CASSQAFGRYYEQYF. CDR3 nucleotides: TGTGCCAGCAGCCAGGCATTCGGACGGTACTACGAGCAGTACTTC.